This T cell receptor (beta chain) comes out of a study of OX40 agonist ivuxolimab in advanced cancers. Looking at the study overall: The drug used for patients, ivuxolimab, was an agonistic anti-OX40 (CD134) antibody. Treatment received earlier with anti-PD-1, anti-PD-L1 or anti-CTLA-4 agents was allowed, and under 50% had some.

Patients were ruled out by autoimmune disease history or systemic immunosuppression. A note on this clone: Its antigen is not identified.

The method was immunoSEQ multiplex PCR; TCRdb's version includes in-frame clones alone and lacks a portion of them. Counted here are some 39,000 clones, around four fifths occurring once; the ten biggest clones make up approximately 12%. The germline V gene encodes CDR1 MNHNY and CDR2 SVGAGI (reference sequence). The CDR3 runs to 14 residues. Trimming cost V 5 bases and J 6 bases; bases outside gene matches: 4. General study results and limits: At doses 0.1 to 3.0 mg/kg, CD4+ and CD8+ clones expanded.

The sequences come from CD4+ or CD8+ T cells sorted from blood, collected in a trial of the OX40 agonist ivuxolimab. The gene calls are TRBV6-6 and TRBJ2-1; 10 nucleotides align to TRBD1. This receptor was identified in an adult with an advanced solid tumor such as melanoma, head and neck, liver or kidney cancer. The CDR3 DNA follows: TGTGCCAGCAGTCGACGGACAGGGGGCAATGAGCAGTTCTTC. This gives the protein CASSRRTGGNEQFF.